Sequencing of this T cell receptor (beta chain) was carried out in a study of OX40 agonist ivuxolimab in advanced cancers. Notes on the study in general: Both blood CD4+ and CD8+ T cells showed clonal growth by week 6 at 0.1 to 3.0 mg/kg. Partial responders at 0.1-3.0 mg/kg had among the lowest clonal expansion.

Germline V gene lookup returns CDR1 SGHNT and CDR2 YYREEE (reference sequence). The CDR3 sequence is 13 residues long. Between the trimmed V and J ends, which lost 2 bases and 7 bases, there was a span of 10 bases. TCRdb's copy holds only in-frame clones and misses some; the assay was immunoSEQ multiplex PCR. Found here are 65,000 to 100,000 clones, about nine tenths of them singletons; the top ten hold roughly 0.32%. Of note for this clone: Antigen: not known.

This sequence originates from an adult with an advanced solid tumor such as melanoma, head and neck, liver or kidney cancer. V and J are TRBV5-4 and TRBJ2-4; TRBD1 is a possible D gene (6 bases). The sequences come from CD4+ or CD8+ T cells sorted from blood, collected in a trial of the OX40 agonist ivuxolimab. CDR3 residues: CASSLQGVNIQYF. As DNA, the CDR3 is TGTGCCAGCAGCTTACAGGGAGTGAACATTCAGTACTTC.